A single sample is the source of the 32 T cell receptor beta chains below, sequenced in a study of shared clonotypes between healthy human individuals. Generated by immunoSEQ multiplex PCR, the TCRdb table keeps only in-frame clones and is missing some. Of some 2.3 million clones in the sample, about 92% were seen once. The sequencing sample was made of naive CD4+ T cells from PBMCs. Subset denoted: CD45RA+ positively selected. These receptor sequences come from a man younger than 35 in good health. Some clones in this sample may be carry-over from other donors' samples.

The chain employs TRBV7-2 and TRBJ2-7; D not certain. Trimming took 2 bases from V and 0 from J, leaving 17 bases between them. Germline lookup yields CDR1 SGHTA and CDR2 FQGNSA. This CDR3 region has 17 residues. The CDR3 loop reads CASSLKGPWSDSYEQYF. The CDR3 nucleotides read TGTGCCAGCAGCTTAAAAGGGCCTTGGTCAGACTCCTACGAGCAGTACTTC.

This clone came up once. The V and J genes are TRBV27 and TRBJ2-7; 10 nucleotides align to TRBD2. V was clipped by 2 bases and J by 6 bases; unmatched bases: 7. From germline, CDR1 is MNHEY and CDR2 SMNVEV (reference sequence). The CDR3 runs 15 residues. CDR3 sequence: CASSLEREGPGEQYF. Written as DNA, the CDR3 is TGTGCCAGCAGTTTAGAGCGGGAGGGGCCTGGCGAGCAGTACTTC.

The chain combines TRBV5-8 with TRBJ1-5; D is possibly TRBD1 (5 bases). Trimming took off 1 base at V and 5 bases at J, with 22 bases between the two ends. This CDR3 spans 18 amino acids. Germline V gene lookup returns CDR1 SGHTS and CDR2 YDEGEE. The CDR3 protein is CASSLIVRAGSRDQPQHF. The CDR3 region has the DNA TGTGCCAGCAGCTTGATCGTACGGGCAGGGAGTAGGGATCAGCCCCAGCATTTT.

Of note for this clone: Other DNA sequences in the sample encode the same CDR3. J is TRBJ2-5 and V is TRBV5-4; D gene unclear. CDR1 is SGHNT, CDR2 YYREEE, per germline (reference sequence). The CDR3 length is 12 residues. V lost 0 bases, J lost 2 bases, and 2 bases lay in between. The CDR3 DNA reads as TGTGCCAGCAGCTTGGGACAAGAGACCCAGTACTTC. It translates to CASSLGQETQYF.

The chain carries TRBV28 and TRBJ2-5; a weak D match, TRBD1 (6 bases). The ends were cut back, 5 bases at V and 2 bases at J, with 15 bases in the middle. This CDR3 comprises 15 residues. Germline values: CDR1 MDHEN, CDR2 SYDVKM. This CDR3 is CASSPPRGRQETQYF. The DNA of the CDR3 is TGTGCCAGCAGTCCGCCCAGGGGTCGTCAAGAGACCCAGTACTTC.

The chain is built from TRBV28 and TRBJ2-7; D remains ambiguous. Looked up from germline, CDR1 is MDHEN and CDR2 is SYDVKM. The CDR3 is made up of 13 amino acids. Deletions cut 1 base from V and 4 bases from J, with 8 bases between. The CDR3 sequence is CASSLFLRYEQYF. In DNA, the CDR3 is TGTGCCAGCAGTTTATTCTTGAGGTACGAGCAGTACTTC.

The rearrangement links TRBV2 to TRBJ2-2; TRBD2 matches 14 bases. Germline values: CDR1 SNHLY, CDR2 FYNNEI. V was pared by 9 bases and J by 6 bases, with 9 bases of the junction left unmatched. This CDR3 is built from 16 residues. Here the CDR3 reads CASLGTSGSLAGELFF. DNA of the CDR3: TGTGCCAGTCTGGGGACTAGCGGGAGTTTGGCCGGGGAGCTGTTTTTT.

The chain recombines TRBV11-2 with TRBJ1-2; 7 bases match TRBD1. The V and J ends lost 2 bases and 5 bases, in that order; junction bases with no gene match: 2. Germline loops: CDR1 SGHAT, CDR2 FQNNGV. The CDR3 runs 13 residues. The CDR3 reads CASSLPQGYGYTF. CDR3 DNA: TGTGCCAGCAGCTTACCACAGGGGTATGGCTACACCTTC.

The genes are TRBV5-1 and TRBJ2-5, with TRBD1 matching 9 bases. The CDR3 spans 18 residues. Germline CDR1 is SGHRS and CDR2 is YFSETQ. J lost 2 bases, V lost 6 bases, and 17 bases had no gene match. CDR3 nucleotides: TGCGCCAGCACCACCCGTGCTCTAGGGACAGGGCGACAAGAGACCCAGTACTTC. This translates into CASTTRALGTGRQETQYF.

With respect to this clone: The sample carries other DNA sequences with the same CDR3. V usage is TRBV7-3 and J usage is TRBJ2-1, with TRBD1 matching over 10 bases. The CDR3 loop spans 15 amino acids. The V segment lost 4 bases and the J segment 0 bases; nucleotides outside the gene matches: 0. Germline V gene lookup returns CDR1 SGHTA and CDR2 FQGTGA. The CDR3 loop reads CASSWTGGSYNEQFF. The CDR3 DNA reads TGTGCCAGCAGCTGGACAGGGGGCTCCTACAATGAGCAGTTCTTC.

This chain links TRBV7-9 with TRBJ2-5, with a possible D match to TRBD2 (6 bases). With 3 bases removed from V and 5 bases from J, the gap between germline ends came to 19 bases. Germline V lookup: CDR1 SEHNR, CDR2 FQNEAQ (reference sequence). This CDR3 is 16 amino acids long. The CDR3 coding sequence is TGTGCCAGCAGCTTCGGACAAATCCTTGGGGGGGAGACCCAGTACTTC. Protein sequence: CASSFGQILGGETQYF.

CDR3 DNA: TGTGCCAGCAGCCGCGCCCGGGGCGAAGAGACCCAGTACTTC. As protein: CASSRARGEETQYF. V and J are TRBV7-2 and TRBJ2-5; the D call may be TRBD1 or TRBD2 (5 bases each). With 5 bases removed from V and 3 bases from J, the gap between germline ends came to 13 bases. Germline CDR1 SGHTA, CDR2 FQGNSA. CDR3 length: 14 amino acids.

For the CDR3, the DNA is TGTGCCAGCTCATCCACCTACAGGGATCAGCCCCAGCATTTT. Protein sequence: CASSSTYRDQPQHF. This chain joins TRBV18 and TRBJ1-5; tentatively, D is TRBD1 (6 bases). V was pared by 5 bases and J by 5 bases, with 13 bases between. This CDR3 region has 14 residues. CDR1 and CDR2 (germline): KGHSH, LQKENI.

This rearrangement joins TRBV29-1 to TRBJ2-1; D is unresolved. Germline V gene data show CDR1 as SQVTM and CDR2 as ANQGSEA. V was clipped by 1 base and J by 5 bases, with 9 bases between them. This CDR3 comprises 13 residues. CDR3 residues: CSVEVVKHNEQFF. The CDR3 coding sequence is TGCAGCGTTGAAGTGGTAAAGCACAATGAGCAGTTCTTC.

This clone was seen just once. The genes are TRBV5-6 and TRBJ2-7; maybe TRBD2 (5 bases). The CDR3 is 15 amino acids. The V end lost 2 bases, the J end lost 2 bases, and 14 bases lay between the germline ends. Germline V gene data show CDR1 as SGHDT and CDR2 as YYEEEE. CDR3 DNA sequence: TGTGCCAGCAGCTTTTACTCCAGCGGACCCTACGAGCAGTACTTC. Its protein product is CASSFYSSGPYEQYF.

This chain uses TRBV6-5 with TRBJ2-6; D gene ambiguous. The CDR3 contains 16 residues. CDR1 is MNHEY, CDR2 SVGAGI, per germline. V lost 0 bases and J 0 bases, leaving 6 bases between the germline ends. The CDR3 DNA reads TGTGCCAGCAGTTACTCTAGGAACTCTGGGGCCAACGTCCTGACTTTC. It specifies CASSYSRNSGANVLTF.

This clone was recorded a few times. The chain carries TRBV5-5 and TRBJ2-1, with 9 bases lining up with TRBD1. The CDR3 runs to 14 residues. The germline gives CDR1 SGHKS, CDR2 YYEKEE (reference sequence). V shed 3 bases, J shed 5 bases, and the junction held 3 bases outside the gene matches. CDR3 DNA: TGTGCCAGCAGCTGGAGGACAGGGGACAATGAGCAGTTCTTC. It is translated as CASSWRTGDNEQFF.

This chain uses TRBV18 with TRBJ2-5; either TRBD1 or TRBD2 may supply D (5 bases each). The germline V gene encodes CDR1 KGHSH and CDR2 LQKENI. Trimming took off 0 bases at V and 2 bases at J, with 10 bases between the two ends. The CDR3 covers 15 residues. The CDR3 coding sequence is TGTGCCAGCTCACCACCGGGGACCCCTCAAGAGACCCAGTACTTC. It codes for CASSPPGTPQETQYF.

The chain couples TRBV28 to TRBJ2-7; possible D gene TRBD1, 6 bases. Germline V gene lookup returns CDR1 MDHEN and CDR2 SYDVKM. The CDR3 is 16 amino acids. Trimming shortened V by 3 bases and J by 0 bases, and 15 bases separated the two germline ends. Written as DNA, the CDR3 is TGTGCCAGCAGTTTGGGACCCCGGACAGCCTCCTACGAGCAGTACTTC. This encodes CASSLGPRTASYEQYF.

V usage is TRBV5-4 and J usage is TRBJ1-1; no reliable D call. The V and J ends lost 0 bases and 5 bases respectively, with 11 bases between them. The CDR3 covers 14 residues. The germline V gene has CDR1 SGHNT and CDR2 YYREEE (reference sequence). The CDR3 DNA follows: TGTGCCAGCAGCTTGGGGAAAGGCGAGACTGAAGCTTTCTTT. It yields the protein CASSLGKGETEAFF.

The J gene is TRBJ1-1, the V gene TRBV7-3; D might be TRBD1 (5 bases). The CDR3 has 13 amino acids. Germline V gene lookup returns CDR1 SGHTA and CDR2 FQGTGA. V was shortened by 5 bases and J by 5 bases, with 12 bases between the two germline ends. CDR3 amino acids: CASSRQGQTEAFF. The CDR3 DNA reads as TGTGCCAGCAGCCGCCAAGGACAAACTGAAGCTTTCTTT.

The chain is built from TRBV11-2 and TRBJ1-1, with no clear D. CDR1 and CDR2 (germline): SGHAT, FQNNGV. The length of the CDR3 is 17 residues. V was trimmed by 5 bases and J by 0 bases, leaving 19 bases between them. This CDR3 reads CASSATLGRPLNTEAFF. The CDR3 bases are TGTGCCAGCAGCGCGACCCTTGGCCGGCCTCTGAACACTGAAGCTTTCTTT. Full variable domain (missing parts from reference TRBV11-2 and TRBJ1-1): EAGVAQSPRYKIIEKRQSVAFWCNPISGHATLYWYQQILGQGPKLLIQFQNNGVVDDSQLPKDRFSAERLKGVDSTLKIQPAKLEDSAVYLCASSATLGRPLNTEAFFGQGTRLTVV.

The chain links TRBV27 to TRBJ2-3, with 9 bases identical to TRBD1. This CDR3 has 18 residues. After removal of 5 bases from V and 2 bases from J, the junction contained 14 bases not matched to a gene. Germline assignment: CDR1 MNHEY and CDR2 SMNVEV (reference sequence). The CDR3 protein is CASSAWDRARFHTDTQYF. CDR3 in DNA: TGTGCCAGCAGTGCGTGGGACAGGGCTAGATTTCACACAGATACGCAGTATTTT.

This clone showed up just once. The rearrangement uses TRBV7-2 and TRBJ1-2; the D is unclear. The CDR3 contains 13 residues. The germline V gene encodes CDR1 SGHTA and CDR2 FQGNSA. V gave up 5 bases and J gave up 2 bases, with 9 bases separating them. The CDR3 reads CASSLWENYGYTF. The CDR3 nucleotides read TGTGCCAGCAGCCTATGGGAGAACTATGGCTACACCTTC.

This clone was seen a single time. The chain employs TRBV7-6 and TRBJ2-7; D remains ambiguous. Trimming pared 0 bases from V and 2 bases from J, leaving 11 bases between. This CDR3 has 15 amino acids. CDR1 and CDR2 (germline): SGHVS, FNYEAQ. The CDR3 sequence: CASSLAKRGTYEQYF. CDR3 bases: TGTGCCAGCAGCTTAGCCAAGCGAGGCACCTACGAGCAGTACTTC.

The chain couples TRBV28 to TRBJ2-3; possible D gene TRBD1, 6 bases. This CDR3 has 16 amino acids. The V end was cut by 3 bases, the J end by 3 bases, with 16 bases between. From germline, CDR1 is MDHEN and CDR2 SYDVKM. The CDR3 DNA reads TGTGCCAGCAGTTTCCCAGGGGTTCGTGTGACAGATACGCAGTATTTT. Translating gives CASSFPGVRVTDTQYF. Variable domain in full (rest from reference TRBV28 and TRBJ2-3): DVKVTQSSRYLVKRTGEKVFLECVQDMDHENMFWYRQDPGLGLRLIYFSYDVKMKEKGDIPEGYSVSREKKERFSLILESASTNQTSMYLCASSFPGVRVTDTQYFGPGTRLTVL.

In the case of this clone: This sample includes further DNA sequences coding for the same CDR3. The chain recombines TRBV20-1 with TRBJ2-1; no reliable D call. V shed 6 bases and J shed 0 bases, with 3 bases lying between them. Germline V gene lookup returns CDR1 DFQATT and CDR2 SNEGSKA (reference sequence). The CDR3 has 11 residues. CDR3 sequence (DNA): TGCAGTGCGCGCTCCTACAATGAGCAGTTCTTC. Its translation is CSARSYNEQFF.

The DNA of the CDR3 is TGTGCCAGTAGGACCGTCTTCGGGAGCCTCTACGAGCAGTACTTC. It encodes CASRTVFGSLYEQYF. The V gene is TRBV19, the J gene TRBJ2-7; the D gene is possibly TRBD2 (6 bases). CDR3 size: 15 residues. Germline loops: CDR1 LNHDA, CDR2 SQIVND (reference sequence). Trimming pared 6 bases from V and 3 bases from J, leaving 18 bases between.

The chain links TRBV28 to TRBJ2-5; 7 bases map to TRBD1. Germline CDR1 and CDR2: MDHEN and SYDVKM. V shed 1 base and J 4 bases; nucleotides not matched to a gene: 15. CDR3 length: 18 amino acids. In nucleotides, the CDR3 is TGTGCCAGCAGTTTATCCTTCATGACAGGGCTAACGGGAGAGACCCAGTACTTC. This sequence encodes CASSLSFMTGLTGETQYF.

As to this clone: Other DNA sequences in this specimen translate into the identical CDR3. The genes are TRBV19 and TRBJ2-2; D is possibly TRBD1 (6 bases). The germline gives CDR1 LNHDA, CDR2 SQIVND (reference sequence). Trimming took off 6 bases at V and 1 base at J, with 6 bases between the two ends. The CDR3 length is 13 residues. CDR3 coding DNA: TGTGCCAGTAGGACAGGGAACACCGGGGAGCTGTTTTTT. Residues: CASRTGNTGELFF.

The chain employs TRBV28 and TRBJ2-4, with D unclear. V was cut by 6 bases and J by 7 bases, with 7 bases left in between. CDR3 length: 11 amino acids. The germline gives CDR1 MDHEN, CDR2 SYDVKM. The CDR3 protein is CASRGWNIQYF. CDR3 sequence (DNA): TGTGCCAGCAGAGGATGGAACATTCAGTACTTC.

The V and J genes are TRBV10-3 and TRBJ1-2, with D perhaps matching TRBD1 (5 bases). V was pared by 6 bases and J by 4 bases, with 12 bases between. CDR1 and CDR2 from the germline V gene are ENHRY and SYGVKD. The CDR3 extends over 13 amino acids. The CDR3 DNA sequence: TGTGCCATCAGGATCGACAGAACCTATGGCTACACCTTC. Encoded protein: CAIRIDRTYGYTF.